This paragraph covers one T cell receptor beta chain sequence. These data belong to a study of blood T cell repertoires in COVID-19. This table comes from immunoSEQ multiplex PCR, and its TCRdb copy is limited to in-frame clones, with some not included. The sample includes a few hundred thousand clones, around four fifths of them seen just once. There are 17 residues in the CDR3. In germline, CDR1 is LGHDT, CDR2 YNNKEL (reference sequence). V lost 4 bases, J lost 4 bases, and 13 bases stayed unmatched. The sequence derives from a man in his thirties or forties who had recovered from COVID-19. The sample comprised peripheral blood. The chain couples TRBV3-1 (or the pseudogene TRBV3-2) to TRBJ1-1; TRBD1 matches at 9 bases. CDR3 nucleotide sequence: TGTGCCAGCAGCCCCCTGCCGGACAGGGGTTTGCGCACTGAAGCTTTCTTT. This gives the protein CASSPLPDRGLRTEAFF.